The 18 T cell receptor beta chains below all came from one sample that was sequenced in a study of vaccination effects on CD4 cells after COVID-19. Only in-frame clones appear in the TCRdb table, and some are missing; sequencing was by immunoSEQ multiplex PCR. The sample yields around 36,000 clones, roughly 76% seen once. Antigens for these TCRs are unknown. Viral peptide pool expansion of antigen-specific CD4+ T cells preceded sequencing in the ViraFEST assay. Subsequent to a culture period of around eleven days, CD4+ T cells were isolated. Nucleocapsid antibodies were negative in the vaccine recipients, who had never had SARS-CoV-2 infection. The source material was CD4+ T cells from PBMCs cultured with SARS-CoV-2 spike peptides, sampled before COVID-19 vaccination. The receptors derive from a human donor who received a COVID-19 vaccine.

The V gene is TRBV3-1 (or the pseudogene TRBV3-2), the J gene TRBJ2-7; D not certain. The CDR3 extends over 12 amino acids. V lost 1 base and J lost 12, with 13 bases in between. Germline V gives CDR1 LGHDT, CDR2 YNNKEL (reference sequence). The CDR3 protein is CASSQVSDRLYF. The CDR3 DNA reads TGTGCCAGCAGCCAAGTCTCCGACCGATTGTACTTC.

The CDR3 nucleotides are TGCGCCAGCAGGGACCCCTTAGCGGGAGACAACATTCAGTACTTC. Encoded protein: CASRDPLAGDNIQYF. The chain carries TRBV4-1 and TRBJ2-4; 9 nucleotides align to TRBD2. V was clipped by 6 bases and J by 7 bases; unmatched bases: 10. CDR1 is MGHRA and CDR2 is YSYEKL in the germline V gene. The CDR3 sequence is 15 residues long.

This chain links TRBV6-2 or TRBV6-3 with TRBJ1-5, with 10 bases aligning to TRBD1. Germline-derived CDR1 and CDR2 are MNHEY and SVGEGT. This CDR3 region has 16 residues. Unmatched junction bases numbered 10, after V lost 6 bases and J lost 5 bases. CDR3 residues: CASSQGWDRGDQPQHF. The CDR3 bases are TGTGCCAGCAGCCAGGGTTGGGACAGGGGTGATCAGCCCCAGCATTTT.

This chain links TRBV4-3 with TRBJ2-3; 8 bases fit TRBD2. Germline CDR1 reads LGHNA; CDR2 reads YSLEER. J lost 3 bases, V lost 1 base, and 0 bases had no gene match. The CDR3 totals 14 residues. The CDR3 sequence is CASSQAGGTDTQYF. As DNA, the CDR3 is TGCGCCAGCAGCCAAGCGGGGGGGACAGATACGCAGTATTTT.

This clone was seen more than once but under ten times. The gene calls are TRBV18 and TRBJ2-1; D assignment may be TRBD1 or TRBD2 (5 bases each). The length of the CDR3 is 17 residues. V dropped 0 bases and J dropped 1 base, with 13 bases sitting between them. Germline V gene sequence: CDR1 KGHSH, CDR2 LQKENI. Here the CDR3 DNA reads TGTGCCAGCTCACCACCGGTCGGGGCTCGGTCCTACAATGAGCAGTTCTTC. Residues: CASSPPVGARSYNEQFF.

This clone was picked up one time. The chain links TRBV25-1 to TRBJ2-3; D is unresolved. Germline loops: CDR1 MGHDK, CDR2 SYGVNS. Trimming cost V 0 bases and J 0 bases, with 13 bases left between them. The CDR3 runs to 17 residues. Here the CDR3 reads CASSEYSSRPSTDTQYF. As DNA, the CDR3 is TGTGCCAGCAGTGAATATTCATCCAGGCCGAGCACAGATACGCAGTATTTT. Looking up the rest from reference TRBV25-1 and TRBJ2-3 gives the full variable domain: EADIYQTPRYLVIGTGKKITLECSQTMGHDKMYWYQQDPGMELHLIHYSYGVNSTEKGDLSSESTVSRIRTEHFPLTLESARPSHTSQYLCASSEYSSRPSTDTQYFGPGTRLTVL.

V gene TRBV27 combines with J gene TRBJ1-1, with TRBD1 as a possible D gene (5 bases). The V and J ends lost 4 bases and 2 bases respectively, with 14 bases between them. The CDR3 covers 15 residues. Germline CDR1 reads MNHEY; CDR2 reads SMNVEV (reference sequence). CDR3 DNA: TGTGCCAGCAGTTCACTCGGGACCATTAACACTGAAGCTTTCTTT. Translation: CASSSLGTINTEAFF.

The genes are TRBV5-1 and TRBJ2-3, with TRBD2 identical over 10 bases. Germline loops: CDR1 SGHRS, CDR2 YFSETQ. The CDR3 sequence is 17 residues long. Trimming took 1 base from V and 3 from J; bases not matched to a gene: 8. The CDR3: CASSLYLASGSTDTQYF. CDR3 DNA sequence: TGCGCCAGCAGCTTGTACCTGGCTAGCGGGAGTACAGATACGCAGTATTTT.

The chain links TRBV6-5 to TRBJ2-7, with TRBD1 matching 12 bases. Looked up from germline, CDR1 is MNHEY and CDR2 is SVGAGI. The CDR3 has 16 residues. The trim removed 0 bases at V and 7 bases at J, leaving 7 bases unmatched. The CDR3 region has the DNA TGTGCCAGCAGTTACTCTGGGGGACAGGGGGCGGGAGAGCAGTACTTC. It encodes CASSYSGGQGAGEQYF.

The chain joins TRBV6-5 to TRBJ1-5; maybe TRBD1 (6 bases). Germline values: CDR1 MNHEY, CDR2 SVGAGI. There are 14 residues in the CDR3. V dropped 10 bases and J dropped 2 bases, with 15 bases sitting between them. The CDR3 DNA follows: TGTGCCATTAAAACAGGGCCTGGCAATCAGCCCCAGCATTTT. It is translated as CAIKTGPGNQPQHF.

This clone was observed a few times. The V call is TRBV4-2, the J call TRBJ1-4; D might be TRBD1 (5 bases). The CDR3 is 16 residues long. Trimming cost V 0 bases and J 0 bases, with 8 bases left between them. Germline-derived CDR1 and CDR2 are LGHNA and YNFKEQ. CDR3 DNA: TGTGCCAGCAGCCAAGATCAGGGACCAACTAATGAAAAACTGTTTTTT. This encodes CASSQDQGPTNEKLFF.

V usage is TRBV19 and J usage is TRBJ1-1; a possible D gene is TRBD1 (6 bases). This CDR3 is 14 amino acids long. From germline, CDR1 is LNHDA and CDR2 SQIVND (reference sequence). Deletions cut 8 bases from V and 10 bases from J, with 23 bases between. CDR3 sequence (DNA): TGTGCCAGTCAACAGGACAGCCCAACTCTCCTAGCTTTCTTT. It yields the protein CASQQDSPTLLAFF.

This chain uses TRBV19 with TRBJ1-2, with a tentative D call TRBD1 (6 bases). Deletions cut 6 bases from V and 6 bases from J, with 14 bases between. The CDR3 loop spans 13 amino acids. Germline V gene sequence: CDR1 LNHDA, CDR2 SQIVND (reference sequence). The CDR3 loop is CASSRGGVDGYTF. CDR3 coding DNA: TGTGCCAGTAGCCGGGGGGGCGTGGATGGCTACACCTTC.

The gene calls are TRBV27 and TRBJ2-1; either TRBD1 or TRBD2 may fit D (5 bases each). The CDR3 is made up of 14 amino acids. With 5 bases removed from V and 6 bases from J, the gap between germline ends came to 14 bases. Germline CDR1 reads MNHEY; CDR2 reads SMNVEV (reference sequence). The CDR3 loop is CASSPGTLINEQFF. CDR3 DNA: TGTGCCAGCAGTCCCGGGACCCTAATCAATGAGCAGTTCTTC.

This clone was detected only a few times. The rearrangement joins TRBV3-1 (or the pseudogene TRBV3-2) to TRBJ1-2; a possible D gene is TRBD1 (6 bases). Trimming shortened V by 7 bases and J by 7 bases, and 22 bases separated the two germline ends. The germline V gene has CDR1 LGHDT and CDR2 YNNKEL (reference sequence). The CDR3 covers 15 residues. The CDR3 protein is CASMLQGPEGAGYTF. CDR3 nucleotides: TGTGCCAGCATGCTACAGGGCCCCGAGGGTGCTGGCTACACCTTC.

This chain joins TRBV6-5 and TRBJ1-2, with D possibly being TRBD1 (6 bases). The germline V gene encodes CDR1 MNHEY and CDR2 SVGAGI. The CDR3 runs to 13 residues. V lost 6 bases and J 8 bases, leaving 16 bases between the germline ends. CDR3 nucleotides: TGTGCCAGCAGCCCCTCGGGGGCAGGGGGCTACACCTTC. Its translation is CASSPSGAGGYTF.

The chain is built from TRBV29-1 and TRBJ2-5, with unresolved D. Germline V gene lookup returns CDR1 SQVTM and CDR2 ANQGSEA. This CDR3 is 12 amino acids long. The germline V and J ends were trimmed by 0 bases and 4 bases, with 6 bases remaining between them. The CDR3 is CSVEEWGETQYF. The DNA of the CDR3 is TGCAGCGTTGAAGAGTGGGGAGAGACCCAGTACTTC.

This clone was seen a single time. The CDR3 spells CASSPWTRRDNEQFF. In DNA, the CDR3 is TGTGCCAGCAGCCCCTGGACTAGAAGGGACAATGAGCAGTTCTTC. V and J are TRBV5-4 and TRBJ2-1; 7 nucleotides line up with TRBD2. Per the germline V gene, CDR1 is SGHNT and CDR2 is YYREEE (reference sequence). Trimming cost V 4 bases and J 5 bases; bases outside gene matches: 9. CDR3 length: 15 residues.